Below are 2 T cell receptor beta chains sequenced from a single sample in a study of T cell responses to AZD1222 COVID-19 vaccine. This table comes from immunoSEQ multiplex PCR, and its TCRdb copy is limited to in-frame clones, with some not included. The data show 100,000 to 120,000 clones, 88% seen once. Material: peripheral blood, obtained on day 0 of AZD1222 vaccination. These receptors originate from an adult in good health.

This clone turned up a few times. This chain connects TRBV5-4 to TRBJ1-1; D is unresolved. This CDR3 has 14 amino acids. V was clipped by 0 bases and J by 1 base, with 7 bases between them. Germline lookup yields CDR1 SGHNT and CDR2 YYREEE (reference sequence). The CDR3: CASSLAMRNTEAFF. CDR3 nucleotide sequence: TGTGCCAGCAGCTTGGCCATGAGGAACACTGAAGCTTTCTTT.

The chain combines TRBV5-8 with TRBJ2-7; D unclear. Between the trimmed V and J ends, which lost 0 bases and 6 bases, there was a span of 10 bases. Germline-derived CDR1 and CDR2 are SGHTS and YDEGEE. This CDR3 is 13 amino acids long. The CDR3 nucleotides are TGTGCCAGCAGCTTGGCGGGCCGGGTCGAGCAGTACTTC. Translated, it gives CASSLAGRVEQYF.